The 17 T cell receptor beta chains presented below share a single source sample, sequenced in a study of CD8+CD57+ T cells in acquired aplastic anemia (dated by TCRdb to 2016 to 2019). The instrument was an Illumina HiSeq 2000. TCR beta VDJ combination and CDR3 sequence profiling used genomic DNA as the template. The public reads were reprocessed in TCRdb via fastp at Q25 and MiXCR, keeping in-frame beta chains. Every distinct CDR3 protein forms one entry, paired with its most common genes and DNA. This sample gives 200,000 to 300,000 distinct CDR3 sequences in total; about 44% of them show up just once. 7.8% of the sample belongs to the ten largest clones. The patients picked for sequencing were ones in whom flow cytometry had shown an expansion of CD8+CD57+ cells. Sequences were obtained from sorted CD4+, CD8+, or CD8+CD57+ T cells (not recorded which) from PBMCs. Every receptor here comes from a human donor with aplastic anemia.

Many counts were recorded for this clonotype. The chain recombines TRBV27 with TRBJ1-1; TRBD1 might be the D (6 bases). V lost 7 bases to trimming and J lost 1 base, with 16 bases between them. Germline-derived CDR1 and CDR2 are MNHEY and SMNVEV (reference sequence). CDR3 size: 15 residues. The CDR3 sequence is CASNLGRGRNTEAFF. CDR3 nucleotide sequence: TGTGCCAGCAACTTAGGAAGGGGGAGGAACACTGAAGCTTTCTTT.

In this sample, this clonotype turned up once. The conserved final phenylalanine or tryptophan is absent from the CDR3, which likely points to a read error. The DNA is left out, because the CDR3 cannot be placed on it with certainty; the CDR3 is given as TCRdb lists it. The J gene is TRBJ2-7, the V gene TRBV10-3; no check of the table's D call, TRBD2, against the DNA was made. Germline CDR1 is ENHRY and CDR2 is SYGVKD. The CDR3 spans 14 residues, counting both ends. Here the CDR3 reads CAISEVARAPTSST.

The CDR3 here is CASSNGQGETQYF. The CDR3 nucleotides are TGTGCCAGCAGTAATGGACAGGGAGAGACCCAGTACTTC. V usage is TRBV2 and J usage is TRBJ2-5; 8 bases align to TRBD1. Looked up from germline, CDR1 is SNHLY and CDR2 is FYNNEI. The CDR3 is 13 amino acids. V shed 5 bases and J 4 bases; nucleotides not matched to a gene: 3.

About this clonotype: A junction end diverges from the germline sequence, so it may reflect a read error. V and J are TRBV5-6 and TRBJ2-5; 7 positions match TRBD1. CDR1 is SGHDT, CDR2 YYEEEE, per germline. The CDR3 covers 15 residues. The CDR3 DNA follows: TGTGCCAGCAGCTTGGTGCAGGGGGTTTTCGAGACCCAGAACTTC. Protein product: CASSLVQGVFETQNF.

This clonotype was recorded many times. The genes are TRBV7-2 and TRBJ1-5, with TRBD1 matching 8 bases. Germline CDR1 SGHTA, CDR2 FQGNSA. Trimming took 1 base from V and 6 from J; bases not matched to a gene: 8. There are 16 residues in the CDR3. CDR3: CASSLGGQVGGQPQHF. The CDR3 DNA follows: TGTGCCAGCAGCTTAGGGGGACAGGTAGGCGGTCAGCCCCAGCATTTT.

The chain recombines TRBV7-8 with TRBJ2-7, with D unresolved. V lost 4 bases and J lost 3, with 13 bases in between. The CDR3 has 14 residues. Germline V gives CDR1 SGHVS, CDR2 FQNEAQ. CDR3 protein: CASSSSRNLYEQYF. The CDR3 nucleotides read TGTGCCAGCAGCTCAAGCAGGAACCTCTACGAGCAGTACTTC.

The V call is TRBV19, the J call TRBJ1-1, with D perhaps matching TRBD1 (5 bases). This CDR3 region has 13 residues. V lost 4 bases, J lost 7 bases, and 13 bases lay in between. Germline V lookup: CDR1 LNHDA, CDR2 SQIVND (reference sequence). The CDR3 DNA is TGTGCCAGTAGTAATCTGGGACTACGTGAAGCTTTCTTT. It specifies CASSNLGLREAFF.

This clonotype was recorded at least ten times. This chain connects TRBV9 to TRBJ2-2, with D perhaps matching TRBD1 (5 bases). The CDR3 is made up of 18 amino acids. Germline values: CDR1 SGDLS, CDR2 YYNGEE. Trimming took 0 bases from V and 4 from J, leaving 19 bases between them. CDR3 sequence reads: CASSVAWQGATVTGELFF. The CDR3, as DNA: TGTGCCAGCAGCGTAGCTTGGCAAGGGGCGACCGTCACCGGGGAGCTGTTTTTT.

The rearrangement uses TRBV27 and TRBJ2-1; unclear D gene. The germline V gene has CDR1 MNHEY and CDR2 SMNVEV (reference sequence). The CDR3 runs 11 residues. V lost 2 bases to trimming and J lost 15 bases, with 11 bases between them. The CDR3 is CASSLGDSSFF. CDR3 in DNA: TGTGCCAGCAGTTTAGGGGATTCCTCGTTCTTC.

This clonotype turned up a few times. This sequence joins TRBV11-2 and TRBJ1-2; 7 nucleotides match TRBD1. Trimming cost V 5 bases and J 3 bases; bases outside gene matches: 0. Germline V CDR1 and CDR2: SGHAT, FQNNGV. There are 12 residues in the CDR3. CDR3 nucleotide sequence: TGTGCCAGCAGCCAGGGGGACTATGGCTACACCTTC. It specifies CASSQGDYGYTF.

Many counts were recorded for this clonotype. V and J are TRBV11-2 and TRBJ2-5; the D is unclear. Germline V gene data show CDR1 as SGHAT and CDR2 as FQNNGV. This CDR3 spans 13 amino acids. Trimming left V 3 bases short and J 6 bases short, with 11 bases between. CDR3: CASSFKVTKTQYF. The DNA of the CDR3 is TGTGCCAGCAGCTTTAAGGTTACGAAGACCCAGTACTTC.

The CDR3 region is CATGTGFQPQHF. CDR3 bases: TGTGCCACCGGGACAGGGTTTCAGCCCCAGCATTTT. The J gene is TRBJ1-5, the V gene TRBV24-1, with 9 positions matching TRBD1. Germline assignment: CDR1 KGHDR and CDR2 SFDVKD. The trim removed 9 bases at V and 6 bases at J, leaving 2 bases unmatched. This CDR3 is built from 12 residues.

The V and J genes are TRBV7-3 and TRBJ1-1; D call uncertain. CDR1 and CDR2 from the germline V gene are SGHTA and FQGTGA. V was shortened by 1 base and J by 11 bases, with 11 bases between the two germline ends. The CDR3 is made up of 12 amino acids. The CDR3 nucleotides read TGTGCCAGCAGCTTAAGATCCGAAGCGGCTTTCTTT. Encoded protein: CASSLRSEAAFF.

The genes are TRBV30 and TRBJ2-7; 7 positions agree with TRBD1. Trimming took 7 bases from V and 3 from J; bases not matched to a gene: 12. The CDR3 covers 14 residues. Per the germline V gene, CDR1 is GTSNPN and CDR2 is SVGIG (reference sequence). CDR3 amino acids: CAYNTGQVNYEQYF. CDR3 sequence (DNA): TGTGCCTACAACACTGGACAGGTCAACTACGAGCAGTACTTC.

V and J are TRBV10-2 and TRBJ1-5; D unresolved. The CDR3 runs to 13 residues. Trimming took off 2 bases at V and 11 bases at J, with 13 bases between the two ends. Germline V gives CDR1 WSHSY, CDR2 SAAADI. In DNA, the CDR3 is TGCGCCAGCAGTGAGAGAGGGCGCGGGGCCCAGCATTTT. This translates into CASSERGRGAQHF.

Ten or more counts support this clonotype. This chain links TRBV7-9 with TRBJ2-7; no clear D gene. Between the trimmed V and J ends, which lost 6 bases and 4 bases, there was a span of 7 bases. Germline V CDR1 and CDR2: SEHNR, FQNEAQ (reference sequence). The CDR3 is 11 amino acids. CDR3 sequence reads: CASSSEYEQYF. The DNA for the CDR3 is TGTGCCAGCAGTTCAGAGTACGAGCAGTACTTC.

The chain recombines TRBV15 with TRBJ1-4; D not resolved. Germline V gene lookup returns CDR1 LNHNV and CDR2 YYDKDF (reference sequence). The CDR3 covers 13 residues. The ends were cut back, 0 bases at V and 14 bases at J, with 13 bases in the middle. CDR3 protein: CATSRDPAGWLFF. Written as DNA, the CDR3 is TGTGCCACCAGCAGAGACCCGGCCGGTTGGCTGTTTTTT.